Detailed here is one T cell receptor (beta chain). Its antigen is unknown. No per-base quality is available; no much larger clone lies one base away. The data derive from a study of shared clonotypes between healthy human individuals (dated by TCRdb to 2019 to 2021). Background on the whole study: The cohort comprised a couple of women and a few men aged 18 to 49 years. For each donor, CD4 naive and CD4 memory were each run on three plates, CD8 naive on two plates, and CD8 memory on one plate. The study deeply sequenced blood TCR repertoires of about five healthy adults to estimate repertoire size and the extent of clonotype sharing between individuals. Libraries were prepared and TCR repertoires were sequenced by different laboratories using diverse techniques, in order to increase sequencing depth and limit assay-specific biases. Between about 0.9 and 10 billion PBMCs per donor were obtained by leukapheresis. What the study reported, not specific to this receptor: About 5% of naive CD4, around 3.6% of naive CD8, 2.3% of memory CD4, and about 0.4% of memory CD8 clonotypes were shared across a few donors. Clonotypes shared by all four sorted-subset donors showed higher generation probabilities than non-shared clonotypes. Because the study included only a small number of donors, the genetic and exposure-history diversity represented was limited. Incomplete sequencing was indicated by rarefaction of sorted-subset datasets, despite the large sequencing depth. Estimated clonotype richness was generally larger for naive than for memory subsets. Pairwise subsampling indicated that sequencing depth was expected to affect the degree of clonotype sharing among donors. Sampling was restricted to blood, and TCR repertoires in tissue are likely to differ from TCR repertoires in blood.

For the CD8 naive samples, CD45RO-negative cells were positively selected for CCR7, yielding a CD45RA+CCR7+ population from which TemRA cells were excluded. The donors were healthy, HIV-negative adults with no recently reported acute infections or vaccinations. Only Caucasian adults living in Nashville, Tennessee, USA were represented among the donors. Blood was obtained by leukapheresis, after which PBMCs were separated by Ficoll-Histopaque density gradient centrifugation and cryopreserved in liquid nitrogen vapor phase. Analytical flow cytometry was used to check the purity and quantity of each magnetically sorted T cell population. Genomic DNA was isolated from every sorted fraction and measured by UV absorbance on a Nanodrop 2000c. Using the deep immunoSEQ assay, TCR CDR3 regions were amplified from genomic DNA by multiplex PCR. Extracted genomic DNA from each cell subset was spread evenly across all wells of several immunoSEQ 96-well plates, with each plate serving as a replicate. For sorted subsets, about 200 ng genomic DNA, equal to some 30,000 T cell genomes, was loaded into each replicate PCR. Purified libraries were quantified with a Qubit 3.0 fluorometer, sized on a Bioanalyzer 2100, and re-quantified with the KAPA Library Quantification kit. Every immunoSEQ 96-well plate was sequenced on a separate single-read 150-cycle Illumina NextSeq 550 flow cell. In the source study's methods: Because only junctional sequences without quality scores were contained in the immunoSEQ output, filtering matching that applied to full-length reads could not be performed. Sequences were annotated with PyIR, a Python wrapper for IgBLAST v1.9, using IMGT germline references to assign V/J genes and CDR3. Reads were filtered out if the reads had weak V/J assignments (E-value above 1e-6), no CDR3, stop codons, out-of-frame junctions, or ambiguous translated residues. V3J clonotypes were defined by identical inferred V gene, J gene, and CDR3 amino acid sequence. The percentage overlap between two repertoires was calculated by dividing the number of shared unique clonotypes by the size of the smaller repertoire. Three approaches were used to assess repertoire richness: RTK rarefaction, the Chao1 estimator, and Recon v2.1 estimates of unobserved clonotypes. Generation probabilities were computed with OLGA for all TCRbeta clonotypes obtained by the gDNA method from several donors. TCRdb stores this immuneACCESS table with in-frame sequences only. Part of the clones is absent; in the studies checked, under half of the shortfall reflects unresolved V genes, and no reason is known for the rest. V and J calls and clone size come straight from that table; D and trimming were deduced from the DNA. The sample table shows around 1.9 million clones, and 85% to 95% are seen once. Roughly 1.7% of the sample is taken by the ten largest.

The CDR3 contains 17 residues, cysteine and phenylalanine counted. Kept here is only the CDR3 DNA, which spans 51 bases and is read in frame from base 1. Here V drops 2 bases and J drops 6 bases, and the junction holds 8 bases not matched to any gene. CDR1 and CDR2 (MNHEY, SMNVEV) derive from the germline V gene (reference sequence). The chain employs TRBV27 and TRBJ2-1; 12 bases in the middle match TRBD2. This clonotype originated in a man younger than 35 in good health. Some clones in this sample may be carry-over from other donors' samples. The sequencing input was naive CD8+ T cells from PBMCs. The intended sense of this specimen's cell subset or site label: CD45RA+CCR7+. The CDR3 here reads CASSLRTSGTAANEQFF. The DNA reads TGTGCCAGCAGTTTAAGGACTAGCGGGACCGCCGCCAATGAGCAGTTCTTC.